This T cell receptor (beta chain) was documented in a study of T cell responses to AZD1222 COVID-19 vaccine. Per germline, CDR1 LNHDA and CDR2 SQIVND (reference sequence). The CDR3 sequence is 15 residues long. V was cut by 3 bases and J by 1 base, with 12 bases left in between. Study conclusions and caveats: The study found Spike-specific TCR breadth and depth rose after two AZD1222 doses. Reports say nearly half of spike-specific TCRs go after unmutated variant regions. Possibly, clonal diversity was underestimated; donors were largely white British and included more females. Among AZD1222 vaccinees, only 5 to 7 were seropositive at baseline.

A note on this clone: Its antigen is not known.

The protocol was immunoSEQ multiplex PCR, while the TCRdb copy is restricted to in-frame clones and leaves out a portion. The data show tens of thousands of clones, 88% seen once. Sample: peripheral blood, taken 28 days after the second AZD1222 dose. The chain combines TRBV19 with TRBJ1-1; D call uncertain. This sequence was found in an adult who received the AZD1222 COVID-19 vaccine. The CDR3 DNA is TGTGCCAGTAGTATCCCTCCAGGAACGAACACTGAAGCTTTCTTT. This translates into CASSIPPGTNTEAFF.